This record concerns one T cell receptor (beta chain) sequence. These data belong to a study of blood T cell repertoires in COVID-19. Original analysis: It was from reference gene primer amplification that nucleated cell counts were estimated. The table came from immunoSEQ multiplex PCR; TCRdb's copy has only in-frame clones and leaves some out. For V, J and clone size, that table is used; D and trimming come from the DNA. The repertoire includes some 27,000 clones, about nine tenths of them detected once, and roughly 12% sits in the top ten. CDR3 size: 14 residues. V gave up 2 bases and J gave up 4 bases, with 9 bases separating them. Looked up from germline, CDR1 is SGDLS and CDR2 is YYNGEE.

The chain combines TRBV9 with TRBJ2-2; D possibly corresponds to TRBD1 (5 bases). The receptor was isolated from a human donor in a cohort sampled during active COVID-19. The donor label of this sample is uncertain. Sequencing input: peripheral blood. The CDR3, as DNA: TGTGCCAGCAGCGTCAGGGCGTCCACCGGGGAGCTGTTTTTT. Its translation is CASSVRASTGELFF.